This T cell receptor beta chain is drawn from a study of shared clonotypes between healthy human individuals. Data came from immunoSEQ multiplex PCR; TCRdb stores just in-frame clones and leaves some out. Of 800,000 to 950,000 clones listed, about 96% are singletons. As defined, naive CD8 cells were CD45RO-negative and positively selected for CCR7, with terminally differentiated effector memory CD45RA+ cells excluded. Findings and limits, study-wide: Across a handful of donors, naive CD4 shared roughly 5.2%, naive CD8 over 3%, memory CD4 more than 2%, memory CD8 about 0.38%.

Germline V gene sequence: CDR1 SGDLS, CDR2 YYNGEE. V was clipped by 0 bases and J by 2 bases; unmatched bases: 6. This CDR3 comprises 17 residues. A note on this clone: As yet, its antigen is unknown.

The receptor was isolated from a man aged 30-40 years in good health. The gene calls are TRBV9 and TRBJ2-2, with 8 positions matching TRBD2. Sequences were obtained from naive CD8+ T cells sorted from blood. The CDR3 sequence: CASSVDLAGPNTGELFF. The DNA of the CDR3 is TGTGCCAGCAGCGTAGATTTAGCGGGACCTAACACCGGGGAGCTGTTTTTT.